This T cell receptor beta chain was identified in a study of vaccination and CD4 T cells after COVID-19. Whole-study results and caveats: Although the median of SARS-CoV-2-reactive clonotypes rose from roughly 21 to 40, the change was not significant. Sampling was limited to relatively few convalescent patients, with no early post-infection timepoints studied.

The CDR3 runs to 15 residues. The ends lost 4 bases at V and 2 bases at J; junction bases unmatched: 1. Treatment meaning: roughly nine-day PBMC culture with coronavirus spike peptide pools or control peptides (ViraFEST assay). TCRs were sequenced by ViraFEST after antigen-specific T cells had been expanded with peptide pools. Scientists ran DNA taken from cultured CD4+ T cells through the Oncomine TCR Beta short-read assay for sequencing. Scientists extracted genomic DNA from CD4+ T cells grown in culture. MiXCR, run by TCRdb on the PCR reads, gives a single entry per CDR3 protein. Here the sample spans about 18,000 distinct CDR3 sequences, about 45% being singletons. In the case of this clonotype: Its antigen remains unidentified.

This specimen consisted of CD4+ T cells from blood, cultured in vitro, obtained after SARS-CoV-2 vaccination. This TCR was sampled from a human donor who had recovered from COVID-19. The chain employs TRBV12-3 or TRBV12-4 and TRBJ2-7; 14 bases agree with TRBD2. The CDR3: CASSSGLAGAYEQYF. CDR3 coding DNA: TGTGCCAGCAGTTCGGGACTAGCGGGGGCCTACGAGCAGTACTTC.